A single sample gave rise to the 24 T cell receptor beta chains below, sequenced in a study of blood T cell repertoires in COVID-19. Assay used: immunoSEQ multiplex PCR; TCRdb lists only in-frame clones, some missing. Of 210,000 or so clones detected, 78% appear once; the ten largest clones hold about 2.8%. The sample comprised peripheral blood. These receptors were collected from a woman older than 75 with active or convalescent COVID-19.

J is TRBJ1-1 and V is TRBV27; weak D call: TRBD1 (5 bases). The V gene lost 0 bases and the J gene lost 3 bases, with 11 bases spanning the gap. Germline CDR1 and CDR2: MNHEY and SMNVEV (reference sequence). The CDR3 length is 15 residues. The CDR3 sequence is CASSLSWAGDTEAFF. The CDR3 nucleotides read TGTGCCAGCAGTTTATCTTGGGCGGGGGACACTGAAGCTTTCTTT.

This rearrangement joins TRBV30 to TRBJ1-5; the D gene is possibly TRBD1 (6 bases). From germline, CDR1 is GTSNPN and CDR2 SVGIG (reference sequence). With 1 base removed from V and 5 bases from J, the gap between germline ends came to 9 bases. CDR3 length: 13 residues. The CDR3 coding sequence is TGTGCCTGGAGTGGACAGGAGGATCAGCCCCAGCATTTT. Translated, it gives CAWSGQEDQPQHF. Full variable domain (rest looked up from reference TRBV30 and TRBJ1-5): SQTIHQWPATLVQPVGSPLSLECTVEGTSNPNLYWYRQAAGRGLQLLFYSVGIGQISSEVPQNLSASRPQDRQFILSSKKLLLSDSGFYLCAWSGQEDQPQHFGDGTRLSIL.

The V and J genes are TRBV24-1 and TRBJ2-3; 7 bases fit TRBD1. From germline, CDR1 is KGHDR and CDR2 SFDVKD. This CDR3 comprises 15 residues. V was pared by 5 bases and J by 3 bases, with 7 bases of the junction left unmatched. CDR3 sequence (DNA): TGTGCCACCAGTGGAAACCGACAGGGAACAGATACGCAGTATTTT. It specifies CATSGNRQGTDTQYF.

A word on this clone: The junction departs from the called germline gene at one end, perhaps through a read error. The chain combines TRBV2 with TRBJ2-7, with D possibly matching TRBD2 (7 bases). Germline CDR1 reads SNHLY; CDR2 reads FYNNEI. This CDR3 comprises 16 residues. DNA for the CDR3: TGTGCCAGCACTGAAGGGGGGGACCGGGGTTCCTACGAGCAGTACTTC. Its translation: CASTEGGDRGSYEQYF.

CDR3 sequence: CASSRYSMDRGSYEQYF. The CDR3 bases are TGTGCCAGCAGCCGCTATTCGATGGACAGGGGGTCCTACGAGCAGTACTTC. J is TRBJ2-7 and V is TRBV3-1 (or the pseudogene TRBV3-2); TRBD1 agrees at 10 bases. CDR3 length equals 17 residues. V gave up 4 bases and J gave up 1 base; unmatched junction bases: 10. In germline, CDR1 is LGHDT, CDR2 YNNKEL (reference sequence).

This chain connects TRBV7-2 to TRBJ2-1; 8 bases are shared with TRBD2. Trimming took 2 bases from V and 9 from J; bases not matched to a gene: 9. This CDR3 comprises 15 residues. The germline V gene has CDR1 SGHTA and CDR2 FQGNSA. CDR3 region: CASSLMSGGSSEQFF. In DNA, the CDR3 is TGTGCCAGCAGCTTAATGAGCGGGGGATCGAGTGAGCAGTTCTTC.

CDR3 region: CASSPFGPGQGVRDTQYF. The CDR3 DNA follows: TGTGCCAGCTCACCTTTTGGGCCGGGACAGGGGGTCAGAGATACGCAGTATTTT. V is TRBV18 and J is TRBJ2-3; the match to TRBD1 covers 11 bases. J gave up 5 bases and V 3 bases, and 13 bases lay outside the gene matches. CDR1 is KGHSH, CDR2 LQKENI, per germline. The CDR3 totals 18 residues. The whole variable domain, filled in from reference TRBV18 and TRBJ2-3, reads NAGVMQNPRHLVRRRGQEARLRCSPMKGHSHVYWYRQLPEEGLKFMVYLQKENIIDESGMPKERFSAEFPKEGPSILRIQQVVRGDSAAYFCASSPFGPGQGVRDTQYFGPGTRLTVL.

In this sample, this clone turned up once. The V and J genes are TRBV6-5 and TRBJ1-2; 10 nucleotides match TRBD1. The CDR3 extends over 15 amino acids. Germline V lookup: CDR1 MNHEY, CDR2 SVGAGI. V trimming: 5 bases; J trimming: 6 bases; junction bases outside the gene matches: 9. The CDR3: CASSQPGTGDHGYTF. The CDR3 bases are TGTGCCAGCAGTCAGCCCGGGACAGGGGACCATGGCTACACCTTC.

This clone was observed a few times. This chain joins TRBV30 and TRBJ2-7, with 8 bases that match TRBD1. J was trimmed by 2 bases and V by 5 bases; bases with no gene match: 5. The CDR3 covers 13 residues. Germline V CDR1 and CDR2: GTSNPN, SVGIG (reference sequence). The CDR3 nucleotides are TGTGCCTGGGGGACAGGTCGTACCTACGAGCAGTACTTC. The encoded protein is CAWGTGRTYEQYF.

This clone was seen only a few times. At the DNA level, this CDR3 is encoded by other sequences in the same sample as well. The chain links TRBV27 to TRBJ1-2; the D gene is possibly TRBD1 (6 bases). Germline CDR1 and CDR2: MNHEY and SMNVEV (reference sequence). V was cut by 2 bases and J by 5 bases, with 12 bases left in between. This CDR3 has 14 residues. The CDR3 loop is CASSLQTGGYGYTF. CDR3 coding DNA: TGTGCCAGCAGTTTACAGACAGGAGGTTATGGCTACACCTTC.

The chain joins TRBV5-5 to TRBJ2-3, with a weak D call TRBD2 (5 bases). From germline, CDR1 is SGHKS and CDR2 YYEKEE (reference sequence). This CDR3 contains 13 residues. The V end lost 2 bases, the J end lost 6 bases, and 10 bases lay between the germline ends. The CDR3 bases are TGTGCCAGCAGCTTCTTGTCGGGGGATACGCAGTATTTT. This encodes CASSFLSGDTQYF.

This clone showed up just once. CDR3 loop: CASSLGTGQPQHF. The CDR3 DNA reads as TGCGCCAGCAGCCTGGGGACAGGGCAGCCCCAGCATTTT. The chain has TRBV4-1 and TRBJ1-5, with 9 nucleotides matching TRBD1. This CDR3 comprises 13 residues. CDR1 and CDR2 (germline): MGHRA, YSYEKL. V was clipped by 4 bases and J by 7 bases; unmatched bases: 2.

This chain joins TRBV24-1 and TRBJ2-5; 8 bases align to TRBD2. Unmatched junction bases numbered 10, after V lost 4 bases and J lost 4 bases. Looked up from germline, CDR1 is KGHDR and CDR2 is SFDVKD. The CDR3 consists of 16 residues. CDR3 nucleotides: TGTGCCACCAGTGACCTTATCTCGGGGGGGTTAGAGACCCAGTACTTC. This sequence encodes CATSDLISGGLETQYF.

The chain links TRBV5-6 to TRBJ2-5; D unresolved. Trimming removed 0 bases from V and 2 bases from J, with 11 bases in between. Looked up from germline, CDR1 is SGHDT and CDR2 is YYEEEE. The CDR3 has 15 amino acids. The CDR3 spells CASSLVGNFQETQYF. The CDR3 coding sequence is TGTGCCAGCAGCTTGGTTGGCAATTTTCAAGAGACCCAGTACTTC. Full variable domain (remainder filled in from reference TRBV5-6 and TRBJ2-5): DAGVTQSPTHLIKTRGQQVTLRCSPKSGHDTVSWYQQALGQGPQFIFQYYEEEERQRGNFPDRFSGHQFPNYSSELNVNALLLGDSALYLCASSLVGNFQETQYFGPGTRLLVL.

This CDR3 is CASSGTGKWSEAFF. The CDR3 DNA sequence: TGTGCCAGCAGCGGAACGGGGAAATGGTCTGAAGCTTTCTTT. The rearrangement joins TRBV6-5 to TRBJ1-1; the D is unclear. Germline CDR1 is MNHEY and CDR2 is SVGAGI. CDR3 length: 14 residues. V lost 6 bases and J lost 6, with 17 bases in between.

In its sample, this clone was seen once. The chain employs TRBV25-1 and TRBJ1-1, with 9 bases aligning to TRBD1. CDR1 is MGHDK and CDR2 is SYGVNS in the germline V gene. The J segment lost 6 bases and the V segment lost 5 bases, leaving 10 bases of the junction unmatched. The CDR3 has 15 amino acids. This CDR3 reads CASSNLGTGIPEAFF. CDR3 DNA sequence: TGTGCCAGCAGTAATCTCGGGACAGGGATCCCTGAAGCTTTCTTT.

CDR3 sequence reads: CASSTRKGANTEAFF. The CDR3, as DNA: TGTGCCAGCAGCACCCGGAAGGGGGCGAACACTGAAGCTTTCTTT. The chain carries TRBV7-6 and TRBJ1-1, with TRBD1 matching 7 bases. J was trimmed by 1 base and V by 5 bases; bases with no gene match: 7. Germline CDR1 reads SGHVS; CDR2 reads FNYEAQ. This CDR3 is 15 amino acids long.

V and J are TRBV28 and TRBJ2-3, with 7 bases that match TRBD1. The germline CDR1 and CDR2 sequences are MDHEN and SYDVKM. The trim removed 3 bases at V and 6 bases at J, leaving 6 bases unmatched. This CDR3 contains 14 residues. The CDR3 region is CASSFGTVGDTQYF. The CDR3 DNA follows: TGTGCCAGCAGTTTTGGGACAGTAGGTGATACGCAGTATTTT.

The chain has TRBV7-9 and TRBJ1-3, with D possibly TRBD1 on 5 matching bases. CDR1 is SEHNR and CDR2 is FQNEAQ in the germline V gene (reference sequence). This CDR3 contains 19 residues. Trimming pared 2 bases from V and 0 bases from J, leaving 20 bases between. The chain's CDR3 is CASSLTIVGRPVSGNTIYF. CDR3 DNA: TGTGCCAGCAGCTTAACAATCGTGGGGCGGCCCGTCTCTGGAAACACCATATATTTT.

The chain is built from TRBV27 and TRBJ2-7, with D tentatively TRBD1 (6 bases). Germline V gene data show CDR1 as MNHEY and CDR2 as SMNVEV (reference sequence). Trimming stripped 4 bases from V and 6 bases from J, with 10 bases between. CDR3 length equals 12 residues. DNA for the CDR3: TGTGCCAGCAGTTCTCAGGGGAGCGAGCAGTACTTC. Protein: CASSSQGSEQYF.

The rearrangement joins TRBV27 to TRBJ1-1, with 11 bases that match TRBD1. Germline lookup yields CDR1 MNHEY and CDR2 SMNVEV (reference sequence). There are 13 residues in the CDR3. V shed 5 bases, J shed 10 bases, and the junction held 6 bases outside the gene matches. The CDR3 reads CASSLGQGDRAFF. The CDR3 DNA reads TGTGCCAGCAGTCTGGGACAGGGGGACAGAGCTTTCTTT.

The V call is TRBV5-1, the J call TRBJ2-3, with a possible D match to TRBD2 (6 bases). Germline CDR1 and CDR2: SGHRS and YFSETQ. This CDR3 region has 14 residues. V was pared by 4 bases and J by 1 base, with 10 bases between. CDR3 residues: CASSPGGGTDTQYF. The CDR3 DNA reads TGCGCCAGCAGCCCCGGGGGTGGCACAGATACGCAGTATTTT.

This clone was recorded only once. V is TRBV29-1 and J is TRBJ2-3; TRBD1 agrees at 7 bases. This CDR3 comprises 14 residues. Germline trimming cut 6 bases from V and 2 bases from J; bases unmatched to any gene: 8. Germline CDR1 SQVTM, CDR2 ANQGSEA. The CDR3 loop reads CSVAGTVYTDTQYF. As DNA, the CDR3 is TGCAGCGTAGCCGGGACAGTATACACAGATACGCAGTATTTT.

The J gene is TRBJ1-1, the V gene TRBV27, with D perhaps TRBD1 (6 bases). The CDR3 runs to 13 residues. Per germline, CDR1 MNHEY and CDR2 SMNVEV (reference sequence). The germline V and J ends were trimmed by 1 base and 8 bases, with 11 bases remaining between them. The CDR3 loop reads CASSLWGQGEAFF. DNA of the CDR3: TGTGCCAGCAGTTTATGGGGGCAGGGAGAAGCTTTCTTT.